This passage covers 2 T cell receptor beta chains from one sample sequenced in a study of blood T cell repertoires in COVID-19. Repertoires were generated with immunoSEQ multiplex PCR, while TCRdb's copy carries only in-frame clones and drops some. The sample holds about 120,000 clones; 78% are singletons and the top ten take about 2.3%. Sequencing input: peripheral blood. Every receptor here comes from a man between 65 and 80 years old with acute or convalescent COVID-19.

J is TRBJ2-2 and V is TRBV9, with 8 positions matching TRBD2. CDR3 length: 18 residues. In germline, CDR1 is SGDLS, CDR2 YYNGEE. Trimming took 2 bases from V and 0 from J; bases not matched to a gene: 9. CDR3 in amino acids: CASSVLSGGFANTGELFF. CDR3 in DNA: TGTGCCAGCAGCGTCTTGTCGGGGGGGTTCGCGAACACCGGGGAGCTGTTTTTT.

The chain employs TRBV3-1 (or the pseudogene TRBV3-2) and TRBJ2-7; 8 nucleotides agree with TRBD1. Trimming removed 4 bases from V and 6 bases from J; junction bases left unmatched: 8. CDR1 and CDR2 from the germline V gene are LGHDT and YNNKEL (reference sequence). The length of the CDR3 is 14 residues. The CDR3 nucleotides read TGTGCCAGCAGCCGGACAGGGAGTGCCACCGAGCAGTACTTC. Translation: CASSRTGSATEQYF.